This T cell receptor (beta chain) was recorded in a study of blood T cell repertoires in COVID-19. The wider study: Spain, Italy and the United States supplied samples that represented acute and convalescent COVID-19.

Produced via immunoSEQ multiplex PCR; TCRdb's table is partial and in-frame only. The sample includes roughly 430,000 clones, approximately 90% of them seen just once. CDR1 and CDR2 from the germline V gene are MGHRA and YSYEKL. V shed 3 bases and J 0 bases; nucleotides not matched to a gene: 8. CDR3 length: 17 amino acids. The sample comprised PBMCs or T cells enriched from blood (not recorded which). V and J are TRBV4-1 and TRBJ2-5; 9 bases agree with TRBD2. This TCR derives from a woman younger than 30 who had been exposed to COVID-19. The CDR3 loop is CASSHSRIAGDQETQYF. CDR3 nucleotides: TGCGCCAGCAGCCATTCCAGGATAGCGGGGGACCAAGAGACCCAGTACTTC.